This passage covers 23 T cell receptor beta chains from one sample sequenced in a study of cytomegalovirus exposure and HLA in healthy donors. The assay was immunoSEQ multiplex PCR, and TCRdb's table has in-frame clones only and misses some. This sample carries over 150,000 clones, less than 95% of them seen once, and the ten largest clones take approximately 2.9%. Sequencing was performed on PBMCs. The receptor source for this set is a woman in her late teens or twenties in good health and CMV-seropositive.

V usage is TRBV29-1 and J usage is TRBJ1-1, with D uncertain. The V end lost 3 bases, the J end lost 5 bases, and 13 bases lay between the germline ends. CDR1 is SQVTM and CDR2 is ANQGSEA in the germline V gene. The CDR3 loop spans 13 amino acids. This CDR3 is CSVEGPGITEAFF. The CDR3 region has the DNA TGCAGCGTTGAGGGCCCGGGGATAACTGAAGCTTTCTTT.

This rearrangement joins TRBV27 to TRBJ2-1, with 9 bases identical to TRBD2. CDR3 length: 18 residues. With 2 bases clipped from V and 4 bases from J, the junction kept 12 bases outside the gene matches. Germline CDR1 and CDR2: MNHEY and SMNVEV (reference sequence). This chain's CDR3 is CASSLRPPRGGPYNEQFF. The CDR3 region has the DNA TGTGCCAGCAGTTTACGCCCCCCGCGGGGGGGCCCGTACAATGAGCAGTTCTTC.

The chain joins TRBV6-6 to TRBJ2-7; D might be TRBD1 (6 bases). Germline V CDR1 and CDR2: MNHNY, SVGAGI (reference sequence). V was trimmed by 0 bases and J by 0 bases, leaving 9 bases between them. This CDR3 comprises 15 residues. CDR3 protein: CASSYSDSNSYEQYF. In DNA, the CDR3 is TGTGCCAGCAGTTACTCGGACAGTAACTCCTACGAGCAGTACTTC.

CDR3 sequence (DNA): TGTGCCTGGAGTGGCGGGGGGGGCGATACGCAGTATTTT. This encodes CAWSGGGGDTQYF. The genes are TRBV30 and TRBJ2-3; 9 bases match TRBD2. J gave up 6 bases and V 1 base, and 2 bases lay outside the gene matches. CDR3 size: 13 residues. Germline CDR1 GTSNPN, CDR2 SVGIG (reference sequence).

This sequence joins TRBV5-1 and TRBJ2-7, with D possibly TRBD1 on 5 matching bases. CDR3 size: 15 residues. In germline, CDR1 is SGHRS, CDR2 YFSETQ. V was pared by 1 base and J by 0 bases, with 11 bases between. CDR3 protein: CASSLKGSSSYEQYF. CDR3 bases: TGCGCCAGCAGCTTGAAGGGGTCGAGCTCCTACGAGCAGTACTTC.

V is TRBV30 and J is TRBJ1-3; D gene uncertain. Trimming removed 7 bases at V and 0 bases at J, with 4 bases between. Germline CDR1 is GTSNPN and CDR2 is SVGIG (reference sequence). This CDR3 region has 11 residues. CDR3 residues: CASNSGNTIYF. The DNA for the CDR3 is TGTGCCTCCAACTCTGGAAACACCATATATTTT. Looking up the rest from reference TRBV30 and TRBJ1-3 gives the full variable domain: SQTIHQWPATLVQPVGSPLSLECTVEGTSNPNLYWYRQAAGRGLQLLFYSVGIGQISSEVPQNLSASRPQDRQFILSSKKLLLSDSGFYLCASNSGNTIYFGEGSWLTVV.

This clone has a handful of counts. The genes are TRBV10-3 and TRBJ2-7; 10 nucleotides align to TRBD2. This CDR3 has 15 amino acids. The ends lost 4 bases at V and 7 bases at J; junction bases unmatched: 10. The germline CDR1 and CDR2 sequences are ENHRY and SYGVKD. The CDR3: CAISGHSGGPGEQYF. The CDR3 region has the DNA TGTGCCATCAGTGGCCATAGCGGGGGGCCAGGGGAGCAGTACTTC.

The chain couples TRBV13 to TRBJ2-3; weak D call: TRBD1 (5 bases). The V end lost 1 base, the J end lost 3 bases, and 8 bases lay between the germline ends. The CDR3 consists of 14 residues. Germline lookup yields CDR1 PRHDT and CDR2 FYEKMQ (reference sequence). Here the CDR3 reads CASSLVQGTDTQYF. The CDR3 DNA is TGTGCCAGCAGCTTAGTCCAGGGAACAGATACGCAGTATTTT.

This chain uses TRBV9 with TRBJ1-5; TRBD1 is a possible D gene (5 bases). The V and J ends lost 1 base and 6 bases respectively, with 14 bases between them. Germline CDR1 SGDLS, CDR2 YYNGEE. This CDR3 contains 15 residues. The CDR3 is CASSVSGEQAQPQHF. CDR3 DNA: TGTGCCAGCAGCGTATCTGGGGAACAGGCTCAGCCCCAGCATTTT. The whole variable domain, filled in from reference TRBV9 and TRBJ1-5, reads DSGVTQTPKHLITATGQRVTLRCSPRSGDLSVYWYQQSLDQGLQFLIQYYNGEERAKGNILERFSAQQFPDLHSELNLSSLELGDSALYFCASSVSGEQAQPQHFGDGTRLSIL.

The chain recombines TRBV6-6 with TRBJ2-1; 7 bases are a match to TRBD2. The CDR3 runs 15 residues. Germline CDR1 is MNHNY and CDR2 is SVGAGI (reference sequence). The V gene end was trimmed by 6 bases and the J gene end by 2 bases; junction bases not matched to a gene: 7. The CDR3 region is CASRLTSETYNEQFF. For the CDR3, the DNA is TGTGCCAGCAGACTCACTAGCGAGACCTACAATGAGCAGTTCTTC.

This chain links TRBV20-1 with TRBJ2-7; D is ambiguous. Trimming shortened V by 5 bases and J by 0 bases, and 2 bases separated the two germline ends. The V gene's germline CDR1 is DFQATT and CDR2 SNEGSKA (reference sequence). The CDR3 is 10 residues long. The CDR3 reads CSALSYEQYF. The CDR3 nucleotides are TGCAGTGCTCTCTCCTACGAGCAGTACTTC.

V is TRBV6-5 and J is TRBJ1-5, with 9 bases identical to TRBD1. The CDR3 runs 13 residues. V was clipped by 6 bases and J by 7 bases; unmatched bases: 4. Germline CDR1 MNHEY, CDR2 SVGAGI. The CDR3 sequence: CASSFTGGQPQHF. The CDR3, as DNA: TGTGCCAGCAGCTTCACAGGGGGCCAGCCCCAGCATTTT.

The chain carries TRBV5-4 and TRBJ1-1; no clear D gene. With 4 bases removed from V and 9 bases from J, the gap between germline ends came to 19 bases. Germline assignment: CDR1 SGHNT and CDR2 YYREEE (reference sequence). The CDR3 covers 14 residues. The CDR3 sequence: CASSQTEITHQAFF. The DNA of the CDR3 is TGTGCCAGCAGCCAAACAGAAATAACCCACCAAGCTTTCTTT.

The CDR3 sequence: CASSLQPTSDEQYF. In DNA, the CDR3 is TGTGCCAGCAGCTTACAACCCACTAGCGACGAGCAGTACTTC. V and J are TRBV7-6 and TRBJ2-7, with 7 bases fitting TRBD2. Losses at the gene ends were 2 bases for V and 5 bases for J; bases not matched to a gene: 6. The CDR3 is made up of 14 amino acids. Looked up from germline, CDR1 is SGHVS and CDR2 is FNYEAQ.

The chain couples TRBV7-8 to TRBJ1-4; D is undetermined. Germline loops: CDR1 SGHVS, CDR2 FQNEAQ. The CDR3 is 12 residues long. The V and J ends lost 5 bases and 10 bases respectively, with 11 bases between them. Here the CDR3 DNA reads TGTGCCAGCAGCCCCCACGGAGGAAAACTGTTTTTT. It specifies CASSPHGGKLFF.

The chain joins TRBV11-3 to TRBJ1-1; no clear D gene. The V end was cut by 5 bases, the J end by 5 bases, with 12 bases between. The CDR3 runs 13 residues. Germline V gene lookup returns CDR1 SGHNT and CDR2 YENEEA. The DNA for the CDR3 is TGTGCCAGCAGCGCCCGCGACAAAACTGAAGCTTTCTTT. Its translation is CASSARDKTEAFF.

The V and J genes are TRBV9 and TRBJ2-1; the D gene is possibly TRBD2 (5 bases). V was shortened by 4 bases and J by 6 bases, with 14 bases between the two germline ends. This CDR3 is built from 14 residues. In germline, CDR1 is SGDLS, CDR2 YYNGEE. In DNA, the CDR3 is TGTGCCAGCAGCCCGTACGGGGTCGCCAATGAGCAGTTCTTC. It yields the protein CASSPYGVANEQFF.

The chain combines TRBV5-6 with TRBJ2-1; the D gene is possibly TRBD2 (6 bases). With 4 bases removed from V and 3 bases from J, the gap between germline ends came to 8 bases. Germline loops: CDR1 SGHDT, CDR2 YYEEEE. The CDR3 has 13 residues. This chain's CDR3 is CASSATSYNEQFF. The CDR3, as DNA: TGTGCCAGCAGCGCGACTAGCTACAATGAGCAGTTCTTC.

This chain joins TRBV6-4 and TRBJ2-2, with no clear D. V was clipped by 2 bases and J by 6 bases, with 13 bases between them. Germline CDR1 reads MRHNA; CDR2 reads SNTAGT. The CDR3 loop spans 15 amino acids. The CDR3, as DNA: TGTGCCAGCAGTGACGAAGCGAGAACCCCCGGGGAGCTGTTTTTT. This gives the protein CASSDEARTPGELFF.

This chain links TRBV19 with TRBJ1-5, with 8 bases lining up with TRBD1. After removal of 6 bases from V and 2 bases from J, the junction contained 9 bases not matched to a gene. Germline values: CDR1 LNHDA, CDR2 SQIVND (reference sequence). The CDR3 covers 16 residues. The CDR3 DNA is TGTGCCAGTAGACCGACAGGGGCCGGAGGCAATCAGCCCCAGCATTTT. Translated: CASRPTGAGGNQPQHF.

The V gene is TRBV27, the J gene TRBJ2-7, with D hard to call. Deletions cut 1 base from V and 2 bases from J, with 12 bases between. This CDR3 is built from 15 residues. The V gene's germline CDR1 is MNHEY and CDR2 SMNVEV (reference sequence). The CDR3 DNA is TGTGCCAGCAGTTTATTGGGCCAGGCACCCTACGAGCAGTACTTC. It yields the protein CASSLLGQAPYEQYF.

CDR3 region: CASSRGQSNGFDGYTF. DNA for the CDR3: TGCGCCAGCAGCCGGGGACAGTCTAATGGGTTTGATGGCTACACCTTC. The chain links TRBV5-1 to TRBJ1-2; 7 nucleotides line up with TRBD1. The V gene's germline CDR1 is SGHRS and CDR2 YFSETQ. The CDR3 extends over 16 amino acids. The ends lost 4 bases at V and 6 bases at J; junction bases unmatched: 15.

In DNA, the CDR3 is TGCGCCAGCAAGGCCAGGGGGCCCTACGAGCAGTACTTC. This gives the protein CASKARGPYEQYF. The V gene is TRBV10-2, the J gene TRBJ2-7; 8 nucleotides align to TRBD1. J was trimmed by 2 bases and V by 7 bases; bases with no gene match: 4. There are 13 residues in the CDR3. CDR1 and CDR2 from the germline V gene are WSHSY and SAAADI.